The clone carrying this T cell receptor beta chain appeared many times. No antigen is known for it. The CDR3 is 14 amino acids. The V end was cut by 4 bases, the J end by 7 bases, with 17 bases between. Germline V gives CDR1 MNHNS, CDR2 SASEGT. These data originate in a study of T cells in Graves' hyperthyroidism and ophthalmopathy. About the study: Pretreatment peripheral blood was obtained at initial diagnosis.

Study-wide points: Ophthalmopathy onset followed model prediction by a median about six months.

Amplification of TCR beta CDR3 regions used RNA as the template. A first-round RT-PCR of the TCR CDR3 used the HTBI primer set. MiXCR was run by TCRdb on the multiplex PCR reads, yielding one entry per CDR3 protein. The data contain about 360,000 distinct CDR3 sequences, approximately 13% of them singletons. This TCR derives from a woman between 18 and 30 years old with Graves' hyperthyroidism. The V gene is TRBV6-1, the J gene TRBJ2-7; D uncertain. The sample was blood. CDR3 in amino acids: CASSVGPPSGEQYF. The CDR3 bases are TGTGCCAGCAGTGTCGGGCCACCGAGTGGAGAGCAGTACTTC.